Below are 32 T cell receptor beta chains sequenced from a single sample in a study of T cell repertoires in cytomegalovirus infection. TCRdb reprocessed the reads with MiXCR, giving one entry per CDR3 protein. The data contain 750,000 to 900,000 distinct CDR3 sequences, under 35% of them singletons. These receptors lack a known antigen. Specimen: cultured CD8+ T cells from PBMCs, collected from culture after CMV antigen stimulation. These TCRs come from a human donor in good health (CMV status not recorded). Some clones in this sample may be carry-over from other donors' samples.

CDR3 DNA sequence: TGTGCCAGCATGCTAAGCGGGGGGGCCATTCAGGAGACCCAGTACTTC. Amino acid sequence: CASMLSGGAIQETQYF. The J gene is TRBJ2-5, the V gene TRBV12-3 or TRBV12-4; 10 positions match TRBD2. Trimming removed 7 bases from V and 5 bases from J; junction bases left unmatched: 13. The CDR3 loop spans 16 amino acids.

The chain is built from TRBV7-6 and TRBJ1-2; 8 positions agree with TRBD1. The CDR3 is 15 residues long. Germline CDR1 SGHVS, CDR2 FNYEAQ. J was trimmed by 8 bases and V by 1 base; bases with no gene match: 9. CDR3 region: CASSLGTGTSIGYTF. The CDR3 nucleotides read TGTGCCAGCAGCTTAGGGACAGGGACGTCGATCGGCTACACCTTC.

The chain joins TRBV7-6 to TRBJ2-2; no clear D gene. Germline assignment: CDR1 SGHVS and CDR2 FNYEAQ. Trimming pared 5 bases from V and 1 base from J, leaving 11 bases between. The CDR3 extends over 15 amino acids. This CDR3 reads CASSPEAMNTGELFF. The CDR3 DNA sequence: TGTGCCAGCAGCCCAGAGGCCATGAACACCGGGGAGCTGTTTTTT.

V gene TRBV6-8 combines with J gene TRBJ2-2; tentatively, D is TRBD2 (5 bases). V was trimmed by 4 bases and J by 6 bases, leaving 9 bases between them. Germline CDR1 is MNHGY and CDR2 is SAAAGT. The CDR3 has 13 residues. CDR3 sequence reads: CASSSGNAGELFF. In DNA, the CDR3 is TGTGCCAGCAGTTCCGGGAATGCCGGGGAGCTGTTTTTT.

The chain carries TRBV7-4 and TRBJ2-1; 8 bases line up with TRBD2. The germline V gene has CDR1 SGHVT and CDR2 SQSDAQ. The ends lost 7 bases at V and 2 bases at J; junction bases unmatched: 22. The CDR3 sequence is 20 residues long. This CDR3 reads CASTGGGSRGAIYTYNEQFF. The CDR3 nucleotides read TGTGCCAGCACTGGCGGGGGGTCTCGGGGGGCCATTTACACCTACAATGAGCAGTTCTTC.

This clonotype occurred many times. The rearrangement links TRBV10-3 to TRBJ1-1; TRBD1 agrees at 11 bases. Looked up from germline, CDR1 is ENHRY and CDR2 is SYGVKD. V shed 6 bases, J shed 4 bases, and the junction held 10 bases outside the gene matches. This CDR3 is built from 16 residues. CDR3: CAIRVRGQGGSTEAFF. The CDR3 DNA reads TGTGCCATCAGAGTCCGGGGACAGGGGGGGAGCACTGAAGCTTTCTTT.

The V gene is TRBV19, the J gene TRBJ1-5; a weak D match, TRBD1 (6 bases). Per germline, CDR1 LNHDA and CDR2 SQIVND (reference sequence). The CDR3 spans 15 residues. The V gene lost 5 bases and the J gene lost 3 bases, with 14 bases spanning the gap. The CDR3 loop reads CASSVLRDTNQPQHF. CDR3 in DNA: TGTGCCAGTAGTGTTCTCCGGGACACCAATCAGCCCCAGCATTTT.

This clonotype was seen only once. The rearrangement links TRBV7-9 to TRBJ2-6, with no clear D. The CDR3 is 16 amino acids. The V gene's germline CDR1 is SEHNR and CDR2 FQNEAQ (reference sequence). V gave up 4 bases and J gave up 0 bases, with 10 bases separating them. Written as DNA, the CDR3 is TGTGCCAGCAGCTCGCCCGAATACTCTGGGGCCAACGTCCTGACTTTC. Amino acid sequence: CASSSPEYSGANVLTF.

This clonotype showed up just a few times. The chain links TRBV20-1 to TRBJ2-5, with TRBD2 identical over 7 bases. This CDR3 region has 14 residues. Per the germline V gene, CDR1 is DFQATT and CDR2 is SNEGSKA (reference sequence). The V gene end was trimmed by 6 bases and the J gene end by 4 bases; junction bases not matched to a gene: 11. CDR3 sequence (DNA): TGCAGTGCGTTCCCCCAGAGCGGGGCAGAGACCCAGTACTTC. Protein: CSAFPQSGAETQYF.

This clonotype was seen a few times. The chain couples TRBV12-5 to TRBJ2-3; D is undetermined. There are 11 residues in the CDR3. Between the trimmed V and J ends, which lost 7 bases and 6 bases, there was a span of 8 bases. Per the germline V gene, CDR1 is LGHNT and CDR2 is FRNRAP. The CDR3 sequence: CASVSLDTQYF. CDR3 in DNA: TGTGCTAGTGTTTCTCTCGATACGCAGTATTTT. Combining the CDR3 with reference TRBV12-5 and TRBJ2-3 gives the whole variable domain DARVTQTPRHKVTEMGQEVTMRCQPILGHNTVFWYRQTMMQGLELLAYFRNRAPLDDSGMPKDRFSAEMPDATLATLKIQPSEPRDSAVYFCASVSLDTQYFGPGTRLTVL.

In the case of this clonotype: A much larger clone lies a single base off, so this may be a read error. This rearrangement joins TRBV6-6 to TRBJ1-1, with unresolved D. CDR1 and CDR2 (germline): MNHNY, SVGAGI (reference sequence). CDR3 size: 12 residues. V was cut by 3 bases and J by 3 bases, with 5 bases left in between. The CDR3 DNA sequence: TGTGCCAGCAGTTATCGGTACACTGAAGCTTTCTTT. Protein: CASSYRYTEAFF.

This sequence joins TRBV7-8 and TRBJ2-2; no reliable D call. The length of the CDR3 is 13 residues. The germline V gene has CDR1 SGHVS and CDR2 FQNEAQ. Deletions cut 1 base from V and 6 bases from J, with 6 bases between. CDR3 DNA: TGTGCCAGCAGCTTAGAGGTCGCCGGGGAGCTGTTTTTT. Translated: CASSLEVAGELFF.

The chain couples TRBV7-9 to TRBJ1-5; D is unresolved. This CDR3 is built from 15 residues. CDR1 is SEHNR and CDR2 is FQNEAQ in the germline V gene (reference sequence). V lost 1 base and J lost 4, with 11 bases in between. In nucleotides, the CDR3 is TGTGCCAGCAGCTTAGGAGAAGGGTGGAATCAGCCCCAGCATTTT. As protein: CASSLGEGWNQPQHF.

This clonotype showed up just a few times. This chain uses TRBV19 with TRBJ1-5; D remains ambiguous. The CDR3 contains 15 residues. The V gene's germline CDR1 is LNHDA and CDR2 SQIVND (reference sequence). Trimming took 6 bases from V and 2 from J, leaving 14 bases between them. Here the CDR3 DNA reads TGTGCCAGTAGCCCGAACCTGTTGGGCAATCAGCCCCAGCATTTT. Its protein is CASSPNLLGNQPQHF.

This clonotype was found a few times. The CDR3 reads CASSSSMDYGYTF. In DNA, the CDR3 is TGTGCCAGCAGCTCCAGCATGGACTATGGCTACACCTTC. This rearrangement joins TRBV7-3 to TRBJ1-2; D call uncertain. Germline CDR1 is SGHTA and CDR2 is FQGTGA. The CDR3 loop spans 13 amino acids. V gave up 4 bases and J gave up 3 bases, with 9 bases separating them.

This clonotype has just a few counts. The chain links TRBV19 to TRBJ2-1; tentative D call: TRBD1 (6 bases). The V end lost 6 bases, the J end lost 9 bases, and 12 bases lay between the germline ends. In germline, CDR1 is LNHDA, CDR2 SQIVND (reference sequence). There are 12 residues in the CDR3. The CDR3 bases are TGTGCCAGTAGGTGGGGGCTAAGTGAGCAGTTCTTC. It specifies CASRWGLSEQFF.

The chain employs TRBV5-4 and TRBJ2-7; TRBD2 is a possible D gene (6 bases). The CDR3 has 14 residues. Germline-derived CDR1 and CDR2 are SGHNT and YYREEE (reference sequence). V gave up 4 bases and J gave up 5 bases, with 16 bases separating them. CDR3 DNA: TGTGCCAGCAGCCGCGTGAGTAGCGGCGACGAGCAGTACTTC. It specifies CASSRVSSGDEQYF.

The chain joins TRBV12-3 or TRBV12-4 to TRBJ2-2; D unclear. The CDR3 is 15 amino acids. Trimming pared 5 bases from V and 4 bases from J, leaving 14 bases between. CDR3 coding DNA: TGTGCCAGCAGTCCGATTGAGGCTGTCACCGGGGAGCTGTTTTTT. It specifies CASSPIEAVTGELFF.

The rearrangement joins TRBV9 to TRBJ2-2; 8 bases align to TRBD2. Per germline, CDR1 SGDLS and CDR2 YYNGEE. The ends lost 6 bases at V and 3 bases at J; junction bases unmatched: 4. The CDR3 is 14 residues long. CDR3 nucleotides: TGTGCCAGCACCGGGGGGGCCGACACCGGGGAGCTGTTTTTT. Protein product: CASTGGADTGELFF.

This clonotype was detected only once. The chain recombines TRBV5-8 with TRBJ1-2; D remains unclear. The CDR3 totals 16 residues. Germline assignment: CDR1 SGHTS and CDR2 YDEGEE. V was clipped by 0 bases and J by 6 bases, with 18 bases between them. The CDR3 bases are TGTGCCAGCAGCTTGGCCAGAACTGGAACCGGGGATGGCTACACCTTC. It specifies CASSLARTGTGDGYTF.

The CDR3: CATEGRTGAYNEQFF. In DNA form, the CDR3 reads TGTGCTACCGAGGGTAGGACAGGGGCCTACAATGAGCAGTTCTTC. The V and J genes are TRBV5-4 and TRBJ2-1; 9 bases are a match to TRBD1. This CDR3 has 15 residues. The germline V gene has CDR1 SGHNT and CDR2 YYREEE (reference sequence). The full variable domain, in which reference TRBV5-4 and TRBJ2-1 provide the parts outside the CDR3, is ETGVTQSPTHLIKTRGQQVTLRCSSQSGHNTVSWYQQALGQGPQFIFQYYREEENGRGNFPPRFSGLQFPNYSSELNVNALELDDSALYLCATEGRTGAYNEQFFGPGTRLTVL.

The chain couples TRBV7-6 to TRBJ2-7; weak D call: TRBD2 (5 bases). This CDR3 spans 13 amino acids. V gave up 6 bases and J gave up 5 bases, with 14 bases separating them. Germline CDR1 reads SGHVS; CDR2 reads FNYEAQ. The CDR3, as DNA: TGTGCCAGCAGTTACGCACCGGGGAACGAGCAGTACGTC. Its translation is CASSYAPGNEQYV.

The chain has TRBV19 and TRBJ1-2, with D uncertain. The CDR3 is 14 amino acids. The germline CDR1 and CDR2 sequences are LNHDA and SQIVND (reference sequence). Trimming removed 3 bases from V and 0 bases from J, with 8 bases in between. The CDR3 region has the DNA TGTGCCAGTAGTATGCGTGGGGCTAACTATGGCTACACCTTC. Amino acids: CASSMRGANYGYTF.

This chain's CDR3 is CASSMTENTEAFF. CDR3 coding DNA: TGTGCCAGCAGCATGACAGAAAACACTGAAGCTTTCTTT. The chain recombines TRBV12-3 or TRBV12-4 with TRBJ1-1; TRBD1 is a possible D gene (5 bases). The germline V and J ends were trimmed by 6 bases and 2 bases, with 10 bases remaining between them. There are 13 residues in the CDR3.

The V call is TRBV4-3, the J call TRBJ1-2; TRBD1 is a possible D gene (5 bases). Between the trimmed V and J ends, which lost 1 base and 5 bases, there was a span of 11 bases. CDR3 length: 14 residues. CDR1 LGHNA and CDR2 YSLEER come from the germline V gene. CDR3 in amino acids: CASSQVGTMYGYTF. The CDR3 DNA sequence: TGCGCCAGCAGCCAAGTAGGGACGATGTATGGCTACACCTTC.

This clonotype was seen only a few times. The chain is built from TRBV6-5 and TRBJ1-1; tentatively, D is TRBD1 (5 bases). V was shortened by 6 bases and J by 6 bases, with 20 bases between the two germline ends. Germline assignment: CDR1 MNHEY and CDR2 SVGAGI. The CDR3 runs to 15 residues. The CDR3 DNA sequence: TGTGCCAGCAGGAAAGGACGGGGGAAGAGGGCTGAAGCTTTCTTT. It translates to CASRKGRGKRAEAFF.

To note about this clonotype: This clone may be a read error of a much larger clone one base away. CDR3 in amino acids: CTSRTLAYRFNYGYTF. The CDR3 coding sequence is TGTACCAGCAGGACACTAGCCTACCGTTTTAACTATGGCTACACCTTC. The chain carries TRBV12-3 or TRBV12-4 and TRBJ1-2, with D possibly being TRBD1 (5 bases). This CDR3 spans 16 amino acids.

The V call is TRBV12-3 or TRBV12-4, the J call TRBJ2-3, with D tentatively TRBD2 (6 bases). The CDR3 is made up of 15 amino acids. With 4 bases removed from V and 2 bases from J, the gap between germline ends came to 13 bases. CDR3 in DNA: TGTGCCAGCAGTTGGTTAGCGGAGACCACAGATACGCAGTATTTT. Residues: CASSWLAETTDTQYF.

The chain is built from TRBV19 and TRBJ2-5, with 15 bases that match TRBD2. The CDR3 length is 17 residues. CDR1 LNHDA and CDR2 SQIVND come from the germline V gene (reference sequence). With V trimmed by 4 bases and J by 4 bases, 7 bases remained unmatched. The CDR3 DNA sequence: TGTGCCAGTAGTAGGACTAGCGGGGGGGCGGCCGGAGAGACCCAGTACTTC. Amino acid sequence: CASSRTSGGAAGETQYF. Looking up the rest from reference TRBV19 and TRBJ2-5 gives the full variable domain: DGGITQSPKYLFRKEGQNVTLSCEQNLNHDAMYWYRQDPGQGLRLIYYSQIVNDFQKGDIAEGYSVSREKKESFPLTVTSAQKNPTAFYLCASSRTSGGAAGETQYFGPGTRLLVL.

This clonotype was recorded a few times. The CDR3 is CASSLPRMGWRTEAFF. The CDR3 DNA reads as TGTGCCAGCAGTTTACCGCGGATGGGGTGGCGCACTGAAGCTTTCTTT. This chain joins TRBV12-3 or TRBV12-4 and TRBJ1-1; D ambiguous. This CDR3 region has 16 residues. V lost 2 bases, J lost 4 bases, and 17 bases lay in between.

This chain joins TRBV6-8 and TRBJ1-1; D perhaps matches TRBD1 (5 bases). The V end was cut by 6 bases, the J end by 3 bases, with 29 bases between. Germline V gene sequence: CDR1 MNHGY, CDR2 SAAAGT. The CDR3 runs to 19 residues. The CDR3 loop reads CASSLAEGSHPMWDTEAFF. CDR3 coding DNA: TGTGCCAGCAGCCTCGCCGAGGGGTCGCATCCGATGTGGGACACTGAAGCTTTCTTT.

The chain uses TRBV7-9 and TRBJ2-1, with D unclear. The CDR3 covers 15 residues. Germline V gene lookup returns CDR1 SEHNR and CDR2 FQNEAQ (reference sequence). V was cut by 1 base and J by 4 bases, with 11 bases left in between. As DNA, the CDR3 is TGTGCCAGCAGCTTAGTTGGGGTTTTGTACAATGAGCAGTTCTTC. It translates to CASSLVGVLYNEQFF. Based on the CDR3 plus reference TRBV7-9 and TRBJ2-1, the full variable domain is DTGVSQNPRHKITKRGQNVTFRCDPISEHNRLYWYRQTLGQGPEFLTYFQNEAQLEKSRLLSDRFSAERPKGSFSTLEIQRTEQGDSAMYLCASSLVGVLYNEQFFGPGTRLTVL.